The rows below give T cell receptor beta chains drawn from one sample of a study of blood T cell repertoires in COVID-19. Libraries were prepared by immunoSEQ multiplex PCR; TCRdb keeps only in-frame clonotypes and omits some of them. This repertoire shows tens of thousands of clones, around 87% found once; its top ten account for roughly 4.3%. Sequencing input: peripheral blood. Every receptor here comes from a man aged 35 to 55 with COVID-19, enrolled during active disease. The CDR3 runs from the conserved cysteine through the conserved F or W. Each record gives: CDR3 length, J gene, D gene, clone size, V gene, CDR3 DNA, CDR3 protein. D genes are given only for firm matches. Size values are once, few and many counts, or a class for expanded clones, and some rows have none.

13,TRBJ2-7,-,medium-sized,TRBV2,TGTGCCAGCAGACCCCAGGGTTCCTACGAGCAGTACTTC,CASRPQGSYEQYF
15,TRBJ1-6,TRBD1,-,TRBV19,TGTGCCAGTAGTGGACTGACAGGGCAGAATTCACCCCTCCACTTT,CASSGLTGQNSPLHF
15,TRBJ1-5,TRBD1,-,TRBV6-5,TGTGCCAGCAGCTGGACAGGAGGAGTAGATCAGCCCCAGCATTTT,CASSWTGGVDQPQHF
16,TRBJ2-3,-,-,TRBV14,TGTGCCAGCAGCCAAGATGGAGGGATAAGCACAGATACGCAGTATTTT,CASSQDGGISTDTQYF
17,TRBJ2-7,-,-,TRBV25-1,TGTGCCAGCACCCCGACAGTAATGGGAAGGCTACCCTACGAGCAGTACTTC,CASTPTVMGRLPYEQYF
13,TRBJ1-1,-,-,TRBV4-1,TGCGCCAGCAGCACAGGCAGTTCCGCTGAAGCTTTCTTT,CASSTGSSAEAFF
15,TRBJ2-7,-,-,TRBV28,TGTGCCAGCAGTTTACTTCGAACTCTCTCCTACGAGCAGTACTTC,CASSLLRTLSYEQYF
14,TRBJ1-2,TRBD1,-,TRBV10-3,TGTGCCATCAGCTTAGGACAGGCCGACTATGGCTACACCTTC,CAISLGQADYGYTF
14,TRBJ2-5,-,-,TRBV14,TGTGCCAGCAGGGCAGGATCCAAAAAAGAGACCCAGTACTTC,CASRAGSKKETQYF
16,TRBJ2-2,TRBD1,-,TRBV24-1,TGTGCCACCAGTGATTTAAGGGGGCTAGGGGCCGGGGAGCTGTTTTTT,CATSDLRGLGAGELFF
15,TRBJ2-7,TRBD1,-,TRBV19,TGTGCCAGTAGTAGGAGTGGACAGGGTGACTACGAGCAGTACTTC,CASSRSGQGDYEQYF
14,TRBJ1-1,-,-,TRBV4-2,TGTGCCAGCAGACCAGGTTTGTGGAACACTGAAGCTTTCTTT,CASRPGLWNTEAFF
13,TRBJ1-2,TRBD1,-,TRBV7-9,TGTGCCAGCAGCGAGCAGGGGGCGGGTGGCTACACCTTC,CASSEQGAGGYTF
15,TRBJ1-5,-,medium-sized,TRBV6-5,TGTGCCAGCAGTTGGGAGGAGACAGTCAATCAGCCCCAGCATTTT,CASSWEETVNQPQHF
16,TRBJ1-1,-,-,TRBV19,TGTGCCAGTAGTATCGGTTGGGGCAGCCCGAACACTGAAGCTTTCTTT,CASSIGWGSPNTEAFF
14,TRBJ1-1,TRBD1,-,TRBV5-1,TGCGCCAGCAGGGGCAGGGGGCCGAACACTGAAGCTTTCTTT,CASRGRGPNTEAFF
16,TRBJ2-6,TRBD2,-,TRBV10-2,TGCGCCAGCACGGTGGGGGGGACCCGAAGGGCCAACGTCCTGACTTTC,CASTVGGTRRANVLTF